This T cell receptor (beta chain) is drawn from a study of cytomegalovirus exposure and HLA in healthy donors. Study-level points and caveats: Presence/absence analyses assumed roughly uniform sequencing depth across donors. Cytomegalovirus association was listed for 164 TCR beta chains.

Donors were ostensibly healthy at sampling, although undocumented immune exposures were probable. Primers included in the PCR were 60 Vbeta and 13 Jbeta primers. The data were produced by immunoSEQ multiplex PCR, yet TCRdb's version contains in-frame clones alone and is incomplete. The sample contains roughly 150,000 clones, about three fifths of which appear only once. Concerning this clone: Its target is unknown.

The receptor was isolated from a woman younger than 45 in good health and CMV-seropositive. The material sequenced was PBMCs.

The CDR3 DNA reads as TGTGCCAGCGCACTTAGCGGGAGGCTTGTAGTGGATGAGCAGTTCTTC. This codes for CASALSGRLVVDEQFF. V and J are TRBV18 and TRBJ2-1; 10 bases agree with TRBD2. After removal of 8 bases from V and 8 bases from J, the junction contained 15 bases not matched to a gene. Germline CDR1 is KGHSH and CDR2 is LQKENI. CDR3 length equals 16 residues.